This T cell receptor beta chain is from a study of blood T cells in healthy people across ages. Study results and caveats: Aged donors had fewer naive CD4+ cells and lower diversity than long-lived donors.

Of note for this clonotype: What it recognizes is unknown.

For the second PCR, which ran for roughly 6 to 12 cycles, a sample-barcoded 5' primer and a J-beta primer mix were used. TCRdb re-called the 5' RACE reads with MiXCR, one entry per CDR3 protein. The data hold over 1,500,000 distinct CDR3 sequences, with about two fifths observed a single time. The V and J ends lost 4 bases and 0 bases respectively, with 10 bases between them. The germline V gene has CDR1 DFQATT and CDR2 SNEGSKA (reference sequence). This CDR3 has 14 residues. Ranging in age from roughly 6 to 95, the donors were healthy Caucasian individuals from Russia. The amount of total RNA extracted per sample was at least 5.5 micrograms.

This TCR was sampled from a human donor in good health. The sample taken for sequencing was blood. The chain uses TRBV20-1 and TRBJ2-1; D is unclear. The CDR3 DNA follows: TGCAGTGCTACTTACGGAAGCTCCTACAATGAGCAGTTCTTC. It translates to CSATYGSSYNEQFF.